Shown below are 2 T cell receptor beta chains from a single sample sequenced in a study of radiotherapy plus CTLA-4 blockade in lung cancer. Generated by immunoSEQ multiplex PCR, the TCRdb table keeps only in-frame clones and is missing some. The table shows under 100,000 clones, with about four fifths occurring only once. The source material was peripheral blood, sampled from a patient treated with radiotherapy plus ipilimumab. These receptor sequences come from a human donor with non-small cell lung cancer that progressed on radiotherapy plus ipilimumab.

The gene calls are TRBV30 and TRBJ1-2; 7 positions agree with TRBD1. The CDR3 has 13 residues. After removal of 2 bases from V and 8 bases from J, the junction contained 8 bases not matched to a gene. From germline, CDR1 is GTSNPN and CDR2 SVGIG (reference sequence). The CDR3 loop is CAWSPGQVGGYTF. CDR3 nucleotide sequence: TGTGCCTGGAGTCCCGGACAGGTCGGAGGCTACACCTTC.

The V gene is TRBV7-9, the J gene TRBJ1-2, with D possibly TRBD1 on 6 matching bases. CDR3 length: 14 amino acids. The germline CDR1 and CDR2 sequences are SEHNR and FQNEAQ (reference sequence). Trimming took 5 bases from V and 0 from J, leaving 10 bases between them. CDR3 nucleotides: TGTGCCAGCAGCAGGACAGAAACTAACTATGGCTACACCTTC. Translated, it gives CASSRTETNYGYTF.